This T cell receptor (beta chain) was recovered during a study of T cell repertoires in cytomegalovirus infection. In TCRdb, the reads were re-called with MiXCR into one record per CDR3 protein. The sample lists about 230,000 distinct CDR3 sequences; roughly 22% were seen once. Between the trimmed V and J ends, which lost 8 bases and 0 bases, there was a span of 14 bases. The germline V gene encodes CDR1 SGHVS and CDR2 FQNEAQ. CDR3 length: 15 residues. This clonotype occurred many times. The sequenced sample was CD8+ T cells from PBMCs. This TCR came from a human donor in good health (CMV status not recorded). Some clones in this sample may be carry-over from other donors' samples. This chain uses TRBV7-8 with TRBJ2-1, with a possible D match to TRBD2 (6 bases). The CDR3 coding sequence is TGTGCCAGCGGCGCGGGGATGGACTCCTACAATGAGCAGTTCTTC. Protein product: CASGAGMDSYNEQFF.